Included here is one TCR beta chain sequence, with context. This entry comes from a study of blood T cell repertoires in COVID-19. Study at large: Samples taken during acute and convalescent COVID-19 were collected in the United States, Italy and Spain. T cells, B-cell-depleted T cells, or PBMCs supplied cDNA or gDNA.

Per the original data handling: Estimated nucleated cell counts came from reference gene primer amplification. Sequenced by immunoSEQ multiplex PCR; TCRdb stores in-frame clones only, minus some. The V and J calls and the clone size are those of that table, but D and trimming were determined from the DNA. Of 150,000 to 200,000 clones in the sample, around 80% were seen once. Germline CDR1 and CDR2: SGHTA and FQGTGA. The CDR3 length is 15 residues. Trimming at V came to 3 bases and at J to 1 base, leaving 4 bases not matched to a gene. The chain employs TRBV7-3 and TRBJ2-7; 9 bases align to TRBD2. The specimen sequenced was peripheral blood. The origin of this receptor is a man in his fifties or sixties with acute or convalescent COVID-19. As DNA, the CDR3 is TGTGCCAGCAGCTTCGCGGGGGGGCGATCCTACGAGCAGTACTTC. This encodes CASSFAGGRSYEQYF.